This is a list of T cell receptor beta chains from one sample in a study of T cell responses to AZD1222 COVID-19 vaccine. The method was immunoSEQ multiplex PCR; TCRdb's version includes in-frame clones alone and lacks a portion of them. The data show around 99,000 clones, about 92% seen once. The input for sequencing was peripheral blood, taken on day 0 of AZD1222 vaccination. The receptors shown here come from an adult in good health. CDR3s include the opening cysteine and the closing phenylalanine or tryptophan. D genes are given only for firm matches. Only some rows state a clone size, as once, few, many or a class for expanded clones.

size: -; D: TRBD1; J: TRBJ2-5; V: TRBV5-1; CDR3: CASSLGDRDQETQYF; DNA: TGCGCCAGCAGCTTGGGGGACAGGGACCAAGAGACCCAGTACTTC
size: few; D: -; J: TRBJ2-7; V: TRBV2; CDR3: CASRAPDGTYEQYF; DNA: TGTGCCAGCAGGGCTCCAGACGGAACCTACGAGCAGTACTTC
size: -; D: -; J: TRBJ1-1; V: TRBV6-5; CDR3: CASSYAAGGYYTEAFF; DNA: TGTGCCAGCAGTTACGCCGCTGGGGGATATTACACTGAAGCTTTCTTT
size: -; D: TRBD1; J: TRBJ1-6; V: TRBV19; CDR3: CASRAGTGRDNSPLHF; DNA: TGTGCCAGTAGGGCAGGGACAGGGCGGGATAATTCACCCCTCCACTTT
size: -; D: TRBD1; J: TRBJ2-7; V: TRBV7-9; CDR3: CASSSTLYGQGNYEQYF; DNA: TGTGCCAGCAGCTCCACCTTATATGGACAGGGGAACTACGAGCAGTACTTC
size: -; D: TRBD1; J: TRBJ1-6; V: TRBV5-1; CDR3: CASSHGQGVASYNSPLHF; DNA: TGCGCCAGCAGCCACGGACAGGGAGTGGCCTCCTATAATTCACCCCTCCACTTT
size: -; D: -; J: TRBJ1-3; V: TRBV7-9; CDR3: CASSVGHVRGVGNTIYF; DNA: TGTGCCAGCAGCGTAGGCCACGTGAGGGGAGTTGGAAACACCATATATTTT
size: -; D: -; J: TRBJ1-5; V: TRBV24-1; CDR3: CATSDAGGPQHF; DNA: TGTGCCACCAGTGATGCCGGAGGGCCCCAGCATTTT
size: -; D: -; J: TRBJ1-5; V: TRBV30; CDR3: CACTYGGNQPQHF; DNA: TGTGCCTGCACATACGGGGGAAATCAGCCCCAGCATTTT
size: -; D: TRBD1; J: TRBJ1-2; V: TRBV19; CDR3: CASTLQGDYGYTF; DNA: TGTGCCAGTACCCTCCAGGGGGACTATGGCTACACCTTC
size: -; D: -; J: TRBJ1-5; V: TRBV9; CDR3: CASSVGEYQPQHF; DNA: TGTGCCAGCAGCGTAGGGGAATATCAGCCCCAGCATTTT
size: -; D: TRBD1; J: TRBJ2-1; V: TRBV7-8; CDR3: CASSLGQGLFNEQFF; DNA: TGTGCCAGCAGCCTAGGACAGGGGCTGTTCAATGAGCAGTTCTTC
size: -; D: -; J: TRBJ1-1; V: TRBV6-5; CDR3: CASSYNRVTLVAFF; DNA: TGTGCCAGCAGTTACAACAGGGTGACGTTGGTTGCTTTCTTT
size: -; D: TRBD1; J: TRBJ2-7; V: TRBV3-1/TRBV3-2; CDR3: CASSQGFDRGYEQYF; DNA: TGTGCCAGCAGCCAAGGTTTCGACAGGGGCTACGAGCAGTACTTC
size: -; D: -; J: TRBJ2-7; V: TRBV11-2; CDR3: CASSLSISGVSYEQYF; DNA: TGTGCCAGCAGCTTATCAATCTCTGGCGTCTCCTACGAGCAGTACTTC
size: -; D: -; J: TRBJ1-1; V: TRBV6-6; CDR3: CASTEGGGSEAFF; DNA: TGTGCCAGCACCGAGGGGGGGGGCTCTGAAGCTTTCTTT
size: -; D: -; J: TRBJ2-2; V: TRBV18; CDR3: CASSRTGTPNTGELFF; DNA: TGTGCCAGCTCCCGTACCGGGACACCGAACACCGGGGAGCTGTTTTTT
size: -; D: -; J: TRBJ2-2; V: TRBV18; CDR3: CASSVRQGGTGELFF; DNA: TGTGCCAGCTCAGTTCGACAGGGAGGCACCGGGGAGCTGTTTTTT
size: -; D: TRBD1; J: TRBJ1-1; V: TRBV5-6; CDR3: CASSLAAGGSNTEAFF; DNA: TGTGCCAGCAGCTTGGCGGCAGGGGGGTCAAACACTGAAGCTTTCTTT
size: -; D: TRBD1; J: TRBJ2-7; V: TRBV3-1/TRBV3-2; CDR3: CASSQDRGAGYEQYF; DNA: TGTGCCAGCAGCCAGGACAGGGGGGCTGGTTACGAGCAGTACTTC
size: -; D: -; J: TRBJ2-7; V: TRBV5-6; CDR3: CASSLSLGLYEQYF; DNA: TGTGCCAGCAGCTTGTCTTTAGGCCTCTACGAGCAGTACTTC
size: -; D: -; J: TRBJ1-2; V: TRBV14; CDR3: CASSQGPGLYGYTF; DNA: TGTGCCAGCAGCCAAGGCCCGGGGCTCTATGGCTACACCTTC
size: -; D: -; J: TRBJ1-2; V: TRBV4-1; CDR3: CASSLGRSYGYTF; DNA: TGCGCCAGCAGCCTCGGCAGGTCTTATGGCTACACCTTC
size: -; D: -; J: TRBJ2-3; V: TRBV6-5; CDR3: CASSYPGKETQYF; DNA: TGTGCCAGCAGTTACCCCGGCAAGGAGACGCAGTATTTT
size: -; D: -; J: TRBJ2-7; V: TRBV28; CDR3: CASSEGGGVQQYF; DNA: TGTGCCAGCAGTGAAGGAGGGGGGGTTCAGCAGTACTTC
size: -; D: TRBD1; J: TRBJ1-2; V: TRBV5-6; CDR3: CASSPAGGNYGYTF; DNA: TGTGCCAGCAGCCCCGCAGGGGGGAACTATGGCTACACCTTC
size: -; D: TRBD2; J: TRBJ2-1; V: TRBV11-2; CDR3: CASSLEGLAGVNEQFF; DNA: TGTGCCAGCAGCTTAGAAGGACTAGCGGGAGTTAATGAGCAGTTCTTC
size: -; D: -; J: TRBJ1-6; V: TRBV15; CDR3: CATSSGGQGNSPLHF; DNA: TGTGCCACCAGCAGTGGAGGGCAGGGCAATTCACCCCTCCACTTT
size: -; D: -; J: TRBJ1-1; V: TRBV4-1; CDR3: CASSPLVRRGNTEAFF; DNA: TGCGCCAGCAGCCCGCTGGTACGGCGGGGGAACACTGAAGCTTTCTTT
size: -; D: -; J: TRBJ2-6; V: TRBV5-1; CDR3: CASSLPLLGASGANVLTF; DNA: TGCGCCAGCAGCTTGCCCCTCCTCGGGGCCTCTGGGGCCAACGTCCTGACTTTC
size: -; D: TRBD1; J: TRBJ1-6; V: TRBV6-5; CDR3: CASSQRDRLPPLHF; DNA: TGTGCCAGCAGTCAACGGGACAGGTTACCACCCCTCCACTTT
size: -; D: -; J: TRBJ1-5; V: TRBV2; CDR3: CASSNAEETNQPQHF; DNA: TGTGCCAGCAGTAACGCCGAGGAGACGAATCAGCCCCAGCATTTT
size: once; D: -; J: TRBJ1-6; V: TRBV6-1; CDR3: CASSDTGLNSPLHF; DNA: TGTGCCAGCAGTGATACAGGCCTTAATTCACCCCTCCACTTT
size: -; D: -; J: TRBJ1-5; V: TRBV7-2; CDR3: CASSLAAERVGQPQHF; DNA: TGTGCCAGCAGCTTAGCGGCGGAGAGGGTCGGTCAGCCCCAGCATTTT
size: -; D: TRBD2; J: TRBJ2-1; V: TRBV4-1; CDR3: CASSQVGLAGNEQFF; DNA: TGCGCCAGCAGCCAAGTTGGTCTAGCGGGCAATGAGCAGTTCTTC
size: -; D: -; J: TRBJ2-5; V: TRBV15; CDR3: CATSRVLGLAAQETQYF; DNA: TGTGCCACCAGCAGAGTTTTAGGTCTAGCAGCACAAGAGACCCAGTACTTC
size: -; D: TRBD1; J: TRBJ1-6; V: TRBV4-3; CDR3: CASSQVQGTGAYGPNSPLHF; DNA: TGCGCCAGCAGCCAAGTACAAGGGACAGGGGCCTATGGGCCCAATTCACCCCTCCACTTT
size: -; D: -; J: TRBJ1-2; V: TRBV7-9; CDR3: CASSFESSYGYTF; DNA: TGTGCCAGCAGCTTTGAAAGTAGCTATGGCTACACCTTC
size: -; D: -; J: TRBJ2-7; V: TRBV2; CDR3: CASSERLGRYF; DNA: TGTGCCAGCAGTGAGCGACTAGGACGGTACTTC
size: -; D: -; J: TRBJ1-2; V: TRBV27; CDR3: CASSSGTLSGYTF; DNA: TGTGCCAGCAGTTCCGGGACCCTTTCTGGCTACACCTTC
size: -; D: TRBD1; J: TRBJ2-3; V: TRBV2; CDR3: CASSLPGQAARGTQYF; DNA: TGTGCCAGCAGTCTACCGGGACAGGCTGCCCGGGGGACGCAGTATTTT
size: -; D: -; J: TRBJ2-7; V: TRBV12-5; CDR3: CASGLVIGGQAAEQYF; DNA: TGTGCTAGTGGTTTGGTAATTGGCGGTCAAGCCGCCGAGCAGTACTTC
size: -; D: -; J: TRBJ2-3; V: TRBV24-1; CDR3: CATSDPSGVGTDTQYF; DNA: TGTGCCACCAGTGATCCCTCGGGGGTAGGGACAGATACGCAGTATTTT
size: -; D: -; J: TRBJ2-6; V: TRBV28; CDR3: CASSANPSAGANVLTF; DNA: TGTGCCAGCAGTGCTAATCCTAGTGCTGGGGCCAACGTCCTGACTTTC
size: -; D: TRBD1; J: TRBJ2-7; V: TRBV10-2; CDR3: CAISTGAHEQYF; DNA: TGCGCCATTAGCACAGGGGCACACGAGCAGTACTTC
size: -; D: -; J: TRBJ2-5; V: TRBV7-9; CDR3: CASSYQTSRETQYF; DNA: TGTGCCAGCAGCTACCAAACTAGCCGAGAGACCCAGTACTTC
size: -; D: -; J: TRBJ2-1; V: TRBV24-1; CDR3: CATSSSVTENPGNEQFF; DNA: TGTGCCACCTCATCTAGCGTCACCGAAAACCCGGGCAATGAGCAGTTCTTC
size: once; D: -; J: TRBJ1-5; V: TRBV9; CDR3: CASSFGADQPQHF; DNA: TGTGCCAGCAGCTTCGGGGCAGATCAGCCCCAGCATTTT
size: few; D: TRBD1; J: TRBJ1-1; V: TRBV10-3; CDR3: CAISGLQGAAEAFF; DNA: TGTGCCATCAGTGGGCTACAGGGGGCCGCTGAAGCTTTCTTT
size: few; D: -; J: TRBJ1-5; V: TRBV4-1; CDR3: CASSQGGINNQPQHF; DNA: TGCGCCAGCAGCCAAGGAGGGATAAACAATCAGCCCCAGCATTTT